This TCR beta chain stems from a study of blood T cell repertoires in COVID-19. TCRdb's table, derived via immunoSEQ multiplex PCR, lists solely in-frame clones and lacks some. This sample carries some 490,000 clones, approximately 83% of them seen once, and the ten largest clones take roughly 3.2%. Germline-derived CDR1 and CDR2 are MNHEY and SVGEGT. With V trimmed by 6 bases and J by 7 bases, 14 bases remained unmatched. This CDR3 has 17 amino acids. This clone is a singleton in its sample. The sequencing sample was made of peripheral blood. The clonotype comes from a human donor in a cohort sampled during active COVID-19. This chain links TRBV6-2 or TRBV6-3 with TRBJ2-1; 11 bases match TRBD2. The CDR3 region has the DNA TGTGCCAGCAGCCACCCCCCACTAGCGGGAGTAGCAAATGAGCAGTTCTTC. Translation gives CASSHPPLAGVANEQFF.